This paragraph reports one TCR beta chain. This specimen comes from a study of blood T cell repertoires in COVID-19. On the study more broadly: PBMCs, B-cell-depleted T cells, or T cells were the source of the cDNA or gDNA that made up the material.

This CDR3 spans 12 amino acids. Per germline, CDR1 MNHEY and CDR2 SVGAGI. V was shortened by 9 bases and J by 1 base, with 9 bases between the two germline ends. Original processing notes: Reference gene primer amplification yielded estimated nucleated cell counts. TCRdb keeps only in-frame clones here, not all; method: immunoSEQ multiplex PCR. V and J calls and clone size are copied from that table; D and trimming were computed from the DNA. The sample has about 390,000 clones; about 87% are singletons. Patients at the Seattle site were enrolled during active infection and followed longitudinally. The rearrangement links TRBV6-5 to TRBJ1-2; D is possibly TRBD1 (6 bases). The specimen sequenced was peripheral blood. This clonotype was obtained from a woman in her sixties with COVID-19, enrolled during active disease. The CDR3 bases are TGTGCCAGTACAGGGATTAACTATGGCTACACCTTC. Protein sequence: CASTGINYGYTF.